This T cell receptor beta chain was captured by sequencing in a study of quantifying T cell responses using KT2 cells. Study in general: RNA was reverse transcribed with TCR alpha and beta constant-region primers. Estimated efficiency of the T4 ligation step was above 9% under optimum conditions. Findings and limits, study-wide: KT2 sequence counts showed saturation when very many KT2 cells were spiked in.

This clonotype was recorded a few times. As yet, its antigen is unknown. A single-stranded UMI oligo with SP2 sequence was ligated to cDNA 3' ends. The first PCR ran 4 to 5 cycles with an equimolar RC1.1 and RC1.2 beta primer mix. TCRdb re-called the UMI-ligation and nested PCR reads with MiXCR, one entry per CDR3 protein. Of 40,000 to 50,000 distinct CDR3 sequences in the sample, about 17% were seen once. There are 15 residues in the CDR3. V lost 3 bases, J lost 3 bases, and 13 bases lay in between. Germline V gene data show CDR1 as ENHRY and CDR2 as SYGVKD. KT2, a clone with a known TCR, was spiked into unfractionated PBMC.

This receptor was identified in a human donor. The chain is built from TRBV10-3 and TRBJ2-3, with a weak D call TRBD1 (6 bases). Material for sequencing was PBMCs spiked with cells of the T cell clone KT2. The CDR3: CAISEGGYPTDTQYF. The CDR3, as DNA: TGTGCCATCAGTGAAGGGGGATATCCGACAGATACGCAGTATTTT.